The 20 T cell receptor beta chains listed next were all sequenced from one sample in a study of blood T cell repertoires in COVID-19. The data were produced by immunoSEQ multiplex PCR, yet TCRdb's version contains in-frame clones alone and is incomplete. The sample lists around 280,000 clones, around 90% seen once, with under 7% in the top ten. Sequencing was performed on PBMCs or T cells enriched from blood (not recorded which). Receptor source: a woman between 40 and 50 years old who had recovered from COVID-19.

The chain uses TRBV6-5 and TRBJ1-1; 7 positions agree with TRBD1. CDR3 length equals 14 residues. Germline V gene sequence: CDR1 MNHEY, CDR2 SVGAGI. Losses at the gene ends were 6 bases for V and 5 bases for J; bases not matched to a gene: 9. For the CDR3, the DNA is TGTGCCAGCAGCTACCGACAGGGCGGGACTGAAGCTTTCTTT. Residues: CASSYRQGGTEAFF.

The chain joins TRBV4-1 to TRBJ2-5; D is undetermined. This CDR3 has 13 amino acids. Trimming cost V 1 base and J 3 bases, with 6 bases left between them. Germline lookup yields CDR1 MGHRA and CDR2 YSYEKL. CDR3 nucleotides: TGCGCCAGCAGCCAAGGATCGGAAGAGACCCAGTACTTC. Its translation is CASSQGSEETQYF.

The V and J genes are TRBV18 and TRBJ1-5; D unclear. This CDR3 region has 14 residues. The V end lost 1 base, the J end lost 4 bases, and 8 bases lay between the germline ends. The germline V gene encodes CDR1 KGHSH and CDR2 LQKENI. The CDR3 bases are TGTGCCAGCTCACCACAAGGGAGGAATCAGCCCCAGCATTTT. Its translation is CASSPQGRNQPQHF.

The chain links TRBV2 to TRBJ1-4; a weak D match, TRBD1 (5 bases). Germline V gives CDR1 SNHLY, CDR2 FYNNEI. Trimming removed 1 base at V and 7 bases at J, with 13 bases between. This CDR3 has 15 amino acids. CDR3 sequence: CASSEGVIRVEKLFF. The CDR3 nucleotides read TGTGCCAGCAGTGAAGGGGTAATCAGGGTTGAAAAACTGTTTTTT. The whole variable domain, remainder taken from reference TRBV2 and TRBJ1-4, is EPEVTQTPSHQVTQMGQEVILRCVPISNHLYFYWYRQILGQKVEFLVSFYNNEISEKSEIFDDQFSVERPDGSNFTLKIRSTKLEDSAMYFCASSEGVIRVEKLFFGSGTQLSVL.

This chain links TRBV28 with TRBJ2-7; D remains ambiguous. Trimming took off 5 bases at V and 4 bases at J, with 15 bases between the two ends. The CDR3 runs 14 residues. Germline V gene data show CDR1 as MDHEN and CDR2 as SYDVKM. The CDR3 sequence: CASSEERPSYEQYF. In DNA, the CDR3 is TGTGCCAGCAGTGAGGAGAGGCCGTCGTACGAGCAGTACTTC.

In DNA, the CDR3 is TGTGCCAGCAGTTCCCTCCCCGGCTACGAGCAGTACTTC. Its protein is CASSSLPGYEQYF. This chain joins TRBV28 and TRBJ2-7; D unresolved. The V end lost 4 bases, the J end lost 3 bases, and 10 bases lay between the germline ends. The CDR3 is 13 amino acids. CDR1 and CDR2 from the germline V gene are MDHEN and SYDVKM.

This clone was counted a single time. The chain has TRBV7-3 and TRBJ2-1; D not resolved. Germline V gene sequence: CDR1 SGHTA, CDR2 FQGTGA. Trimming shortened V by 2 bases and J by 2 bases, and 13 bases separated the two germline ends. CDR3 length equals 16 residues. The CDR3 sequence is CASSLGASTTYNEQFF. CDR3 bases: TGTGCCAGCAGCTTAGGTGCGTCTACCACCTACAATGAGCAGTTCTTC.

The chain has TRBV18 and TRBJ1-1; D remains ambiguous. Germline CDR1 reads KGHSH; CDR2 reads LQKENI. This CDR3 has 16 amino acids. V lost 0 bases and J lost 1, with 12 bases in between. DNA for the CDR3: TGTGCCAGCTCACCACCGGAAGCAGGAAGGAACACTGAAGCTTTCTTT. It is translated as CASSPPEAGRNTEAFF.

The chain uses TRBV4-3 and TRBJ2-3; 11 bases align to TRBD2. The V segment lost 6 bases and the J segment 8 bases; nucleotides outside the gene matches: 13. CDR3 length equals 16 residues. Germline CDR1 is LGHNA and CDR2 is YSLEER. CDR3 sequence: CASRPQIAGGEGTQYF. CDR3 in DNA: TGCGCCAGCAGACCCCAAATAGCGGGAGGGGAGGGTACGCAGTATTTT.

The table lists this clone with a few counts. The chain carries TRBV6-5 and TRBJ2-7; D remains unclear. The ends were cut back, 1 base at V and 7 bases at J, with 14 bases in the middle. CDR1 and CDR2 (germline): MNHEY, SVGAGI. The CDR3 runs 14 residues. The CDR3 loop reads CASSYWASALEQYF. CDR3 bases: TGTGCCAGCAGTTACTGGGCTTCTGCCTTGGAGCAGTACTTC.

The rearrangement uses TRBV7-9 and TRBJ1-2; D is perhaps TRBD1 (5 bases). The germline V gene has CDR1 SEHNR and CDR2 FQNEAQ (reference sequence). The CDR3 is 13 residues long. With 5 bases removed from V and 7 bases from J, the gap between germline ends came to 14 bases. DNA for the CDR3: TGTGCCAGCAGCCCCCTCCAAGGGGCTGGCTACACCTTC. Translated, it gives CASSPLQGAGYTF. The whole variable domain, remainder taken from reference TRBV7-9 and TRBJ1-2, is DTGVSQNPRHKITKRGQNVTFRCDPISEHNRLYWYRQTLGQGPEFLTYFQNEAQLEKSRLLSDRFSAERPKGSFSTLEIQRTEQGDSAMYLCASSPLQGAGYTFGSGTRLTVV.

The CDR3 nucleotides read TGTGCCACCAGTGATGGAAGCCCGACAGGGAAGAACACTGAAGCTTTCTTT. This sequence encodes CATSDGSPTGKNTEAFF. The chain links TRBV24-1 to TRBJ1-1, with 7 bases matching TRBD1. Looked up from germline, CDR1 is KGHDR and CDR2 is SFDVKD. The CDR3 is 17 residues long. Trimming removed 3 bases from V and 1 base from J; junction bases left unmatched: 10.

The CDR3 spells CAWRPRGEQETQYF. CDR3 coding DNA: TGTGCCTGGAGACCCAGGGGGGAGCAAGAGACCCAGTACTTC. This chain links TRBV30 with TRBJ2-5, with D possibly being TRBD1 (7 bases). Germline lookup yields CDR1 GTSNPN and CDR2 SVGIG (reference sequence). V was clipped by 3 bases and J by 2 bases, with 13 bases between them. The CDR3 loop spans 14 amino acids.

This clone was observed a handful of times. The chain combines TRBV2 with TRBJ2-7; TRBD1 might be the D (5 bases). The CDR3 spans 13 residues. Per germline, CDR1 SNHLY and CDR2 FYNNEI. The germline V and J ends were trimmed by 4 bases and 3 bases, with 10 bases remaining between them. For the CDR3, the DNA is TGTGCCAGCAGTGTAGGACACTTCTACGAGCAGTACTTC. Its protein product is CASSVGHFYEQYF.

The V call is TRBV2, the J call TRBJ2-3, with 11 bases identical to TRBD2. The CDR3 is made up of 16 amino acids. CDR1 is SNHLY and CDR2 is FYNNEI in the germline V gene. Trimming removed 7 bases from V and 5 bases from J; junction bases left unmatched: 11. CDR3 sequence: CASISGTSGGGDTQYF. CDR3 DNA sequence: TGTGCCAGCATTAGCGGGACTAGCGGAGGGGGAGATACGCAGTATTTT.

In regard to this clone: The same CDR3 can be traced to other DNA sequences in this sample. This sequence joins TRBV7-3 and TRBJ2-1; D unclear. The V end lost 1 base, the J end lost 1 base, and 5 bases lay between the germline ends. There are 14 residues in the CDR3. Germline-derived CDR1 and CDR2 are SGHTA and FQGTGA. The CDR3 spells CASSLRGSYNEQFF. CDR3 nucleotides: TGTGCCAGCAGCTTAAGAGGTTCCTACAATGAGCAGTTCTTC. Based on the CDR3 plus reference TRBV7-3 and TRBJ2-1, the full variable domain is GAGVSQTPSNKVTEKGKYVELRCDPISGHTALYWYRQSLGQGPEFLIYFQGTGAADDSGLPNDRFFAVRPEGSVSTLKIQRTERGDSAVYLCASSLRGSYNEQFFGPGTRLTVL.

The chain carries TRBV18 and TRBJ2-7; 8 bases map to TRBD2. The length of the CDR3 is 13 residues. The germline CDR1 and CDR2 sequences are KGHSH and LQKENI. V shed 6 bases, J shed 9 bases, and the junction held 10 bases outside the gene matches. The DNA of the CDR3 is TGTGCCAGCTCCGCCGGGCGGGAGGACGGGCAGTACTTC. As protein: CASSAGREDGQYF.

This chain links TRBV2 with TRBJ2-1; D is uncertain. Trimming shortened V by 3 bases and J by 10 bases, and 10 bases separated the two germline ends. Germline CDR1 is SNHLY and CDR2 is FYNNEI. The CDR3 loop spans 12 amino acids. The CDR3 bases are TGTGCCAGCAGTGATCCTCCCTCGGAGCAGTTCTTC. This encodes CASSDPPSEQFF.

This clone turned up a few times. The gene calls are TRBV5-4 and TRBJ2-3; the match to TRBD1 covers 9 bases. The CDR3 runs 15 residues. V gave up 4 bases and J gave up 4 bases; unmatched junction bases: 7. Germline CDR1 SGHNT, CDR2 YYREEE (reference sequence). CDR3 sequence (DNA): TGTGCCAGCAGCAGGGGACAGGGTTGGGCAGATACGCAGTATTTT. Translating gives CASSRGQGWADTQYF.

The rearrangement joins TRBV4-1 to TRBJ1-5; no clear D. Germline V gene data show CDR1 as MGHRA and CDR2 as YSYEKL. This CDR3 region has 12 residues. Trimming left V 1 base short and J 7 bases short, with 5 bases between. CDR3 DNA: TGCGCCAGCAGCCAAGTCGGGCAGCCCCAGCATTTT. Translation gives CASSQVGQPQHF.